This TCR beta chain was retrieved from a study of T cell changes during pregnancy in multiple sclerosis (dated by TCRdb to about 2019). Background for the entire study: The study examined how the T cell repertoire changed over the course of pregnancy in women with multiple sclerosis.

Taken from the germline V gene, the CDR1 and CDR2 loops are MRHNA and SNTAGT. Trimming costs V 5 bases and J 0 bases, and their ends lie 12 bases apart. From its cysteine to its phenylalanine, the CDR3 spans 15 amino acids. Only the CDR3 portion is preserved as DNA: 45 bases, with reading frame beginning at the first base. The library was prepared using the immunoSEQ multiplex PCR assay. The clones in this table, taken by TCRdb from immuneACCESS, are in-frame only. Not every clone is retained; where verified, under half of the shortfall comes from an unresolved V gene, and the cause of the rest is unknown. The table for this sample lists some 97,000 clones; around 92% of them were counted only once. 1.9% of the sample rests with the top ten. A note on this clone: The clone's antigen remains unknown. The record has no base qualities; no much larger clone is one base away.

The specimen comprised peripheral blood, sampled after pregnancy. The clonotype originates from a female donor with multiple sclerosis, enrolled in a pregnancy study. The chain is encoded by TRBV6-4 joined to TRBJ2-3; TRBD2 is a possible D gene, resting on 6 matching bases. The base sequence is TGTGCCAGCAGTATGGCGGCGGGAAGCACAGATACGCAGTATTTT. Translated, it gives CASSMAAGSTDTQYF.